The T cell receptor beta chain under discussion was sequenced for a study of blood T cell repertoires in COVID-19. CDR3 length: 16 amino acids. Germline CDR1 reads SGDLS; CDR2 reads YYNGEE. The ends were cut back, 4 bases at V and 0 bases at J, with 14 bases in the middle. Per the authors' pipeline: Scientists estimated how many nucleated cells there were by amplifying reference gene primers. The repertoire was sequenced with immunoSEQ multiplex PCR; TCRdb's copy has only in-frame clones and lacks some. The V and J calls and clone size come from that table; D and trimming were worked out from the DNA. The table includes about 310,000 clones, about nine tenths detected once.

The rearrangement joins TRBV9 to TRBJ1-3, with D perhaps matching TRBD1 (6 bases). Sequences were obtained from peripheral blood. This clonotype was obtained from a man aged 45-60 years with active or convalescent COVID-19. This chain's CDR3 is CASSPQQGFSGNTIYF. In DNA form, the CDR3 reads TGTGCCAGCAGCCCCCAACAGGGTTTCTCTGGAAACACCATATATTTT.